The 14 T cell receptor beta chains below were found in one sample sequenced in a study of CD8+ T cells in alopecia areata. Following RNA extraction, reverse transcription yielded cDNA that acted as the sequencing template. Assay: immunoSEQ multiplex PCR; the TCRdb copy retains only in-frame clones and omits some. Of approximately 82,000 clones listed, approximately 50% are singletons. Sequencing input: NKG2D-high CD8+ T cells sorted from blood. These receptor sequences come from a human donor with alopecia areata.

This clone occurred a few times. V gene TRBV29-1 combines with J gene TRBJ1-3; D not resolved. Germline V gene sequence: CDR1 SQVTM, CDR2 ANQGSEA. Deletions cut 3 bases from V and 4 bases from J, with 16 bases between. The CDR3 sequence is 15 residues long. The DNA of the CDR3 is TGCAGCGTTGATGGTTGGCAGGAGGGAGGAAACACCATATATTTT. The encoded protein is CSVDGWQEGGNTIYF.

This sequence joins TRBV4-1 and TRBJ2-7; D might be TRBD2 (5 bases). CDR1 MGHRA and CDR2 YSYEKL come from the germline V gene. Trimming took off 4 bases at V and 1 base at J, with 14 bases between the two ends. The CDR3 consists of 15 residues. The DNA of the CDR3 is TGCGCCAGCAGCCTTCTCCCTGGGGAGTCCTACGAGCAGTACTTC. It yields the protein CASSLLPGESYEQYF.

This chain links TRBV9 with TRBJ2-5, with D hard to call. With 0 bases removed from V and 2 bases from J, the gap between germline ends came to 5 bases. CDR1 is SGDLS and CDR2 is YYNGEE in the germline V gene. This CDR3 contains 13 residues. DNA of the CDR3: TGTGCCAGCAGCGTAGGGTGGCAAGAGACCCAGTACTTC. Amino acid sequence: CASSVGWQETQYF.

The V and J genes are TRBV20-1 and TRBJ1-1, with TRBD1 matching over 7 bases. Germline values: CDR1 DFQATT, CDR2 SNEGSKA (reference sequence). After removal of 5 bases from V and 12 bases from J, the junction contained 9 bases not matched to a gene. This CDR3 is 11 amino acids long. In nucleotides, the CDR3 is TGCAGTGCTCCCCGACAGGGCGGATCTTTCTTT. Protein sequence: CSAPRQGGSFF.

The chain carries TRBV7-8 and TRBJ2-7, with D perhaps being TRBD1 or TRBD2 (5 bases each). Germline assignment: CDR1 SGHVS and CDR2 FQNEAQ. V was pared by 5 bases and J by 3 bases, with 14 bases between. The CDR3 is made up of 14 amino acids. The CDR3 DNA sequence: TGTGCCAGCAGCCCCGGGACCAGACACTACGAGCAGTACTTC. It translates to CASSPGTRHYEQYF.

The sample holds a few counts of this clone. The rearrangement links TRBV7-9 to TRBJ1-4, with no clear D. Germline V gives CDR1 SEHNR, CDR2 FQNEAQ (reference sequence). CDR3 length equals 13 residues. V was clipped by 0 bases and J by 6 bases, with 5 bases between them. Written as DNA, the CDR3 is TGTGCCAGCAGCTTAGCCCCGGATGAAAAACTGTTTTTT. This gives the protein CASSLAPDEKLFF.

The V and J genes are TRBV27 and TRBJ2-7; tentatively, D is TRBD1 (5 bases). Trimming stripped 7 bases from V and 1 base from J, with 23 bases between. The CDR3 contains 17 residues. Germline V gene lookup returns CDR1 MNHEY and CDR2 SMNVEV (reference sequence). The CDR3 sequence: CASTDPGPPQESYEQYF. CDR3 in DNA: TGTGCCAGCACCGACCCAGGGCCCCCACAGGAGTCCTACGAGCAGTACTTC.

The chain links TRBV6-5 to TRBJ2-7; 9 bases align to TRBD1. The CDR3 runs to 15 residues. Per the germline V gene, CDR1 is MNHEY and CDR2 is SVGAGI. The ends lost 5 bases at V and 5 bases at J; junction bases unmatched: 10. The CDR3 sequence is CASSVLGTGMNEQYF. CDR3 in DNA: TGTGCCAGCAGTGTATTAGGGACAGGGATGAACGAGCAGTACTTC.

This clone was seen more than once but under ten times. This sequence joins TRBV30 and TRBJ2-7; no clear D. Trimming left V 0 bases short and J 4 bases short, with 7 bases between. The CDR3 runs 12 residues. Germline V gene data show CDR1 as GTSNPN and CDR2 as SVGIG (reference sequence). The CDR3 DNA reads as TGTGCCTGGAGTGTAATGAGTTACGAGCAGTACTTC. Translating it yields CAWSVMSYEQYF.

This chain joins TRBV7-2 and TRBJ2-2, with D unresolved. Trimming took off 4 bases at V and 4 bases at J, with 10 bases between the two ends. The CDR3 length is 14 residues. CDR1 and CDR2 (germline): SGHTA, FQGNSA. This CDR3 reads CASSSPGPTGELFF. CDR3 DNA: TGTGCCAGCAGCTCCCCCGGCCCCACCGGGGAGCTGTTTTTT.

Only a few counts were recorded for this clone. CDR3 in DNA: TGTGCCAGTCTCTGGACAGGGAGTAGCAATCAGCCCCAGCATTTT. Its translation: CASLWTGSSNQPQHF. The chain joins TRBV19 to TRBJ1-5; 8 bases align to TRBD1. CDR3 length: 15 residues. Germline loops: CDR1 LNHDA, CDR2 SQIVND (reference sequence). After removal of 8 bases from V and 0 bases from J, the junction contained 6 bases not matched to a gene.

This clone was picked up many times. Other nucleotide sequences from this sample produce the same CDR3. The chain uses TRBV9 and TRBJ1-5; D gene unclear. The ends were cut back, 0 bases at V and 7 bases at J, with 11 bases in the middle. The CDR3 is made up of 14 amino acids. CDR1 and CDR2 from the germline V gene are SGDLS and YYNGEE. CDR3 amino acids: CASSVDGLEQPQHF. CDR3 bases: TGTGCCAGCAGCGTAGACGGGTTAGAACAGCCCCAGCATTTT.

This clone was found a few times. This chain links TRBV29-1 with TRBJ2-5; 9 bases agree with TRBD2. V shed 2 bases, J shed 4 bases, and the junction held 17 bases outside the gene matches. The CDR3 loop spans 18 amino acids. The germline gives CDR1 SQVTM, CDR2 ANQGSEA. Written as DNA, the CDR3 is TGCAGCGTTGAATATGCAGGGGTCGCTAGCGGGAATCCAGAGACCCAGTACTTC. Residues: CSVEYAGVASGNPETQYF. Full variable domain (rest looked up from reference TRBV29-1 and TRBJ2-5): SAVISQKPSRDICQRGTSLTIQCQVDSQVTMMFWYRQQPGQSLTLIATANQGSEATYESGFVIDKFPISRPNLTFSTLTVSNMSPEDSSIYLCSVEYAGVASGNPETQYFGPGTRLLVL.

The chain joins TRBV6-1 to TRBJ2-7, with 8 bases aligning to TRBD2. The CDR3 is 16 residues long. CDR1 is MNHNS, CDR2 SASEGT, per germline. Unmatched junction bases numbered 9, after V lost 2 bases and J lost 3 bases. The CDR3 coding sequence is TGTGCCAGCAGTGAATCGGAGGGACTAGACTTCTACGAGCAGTACTTC. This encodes CASSESEGLDFYEQYF.